One T cell receptor beta chain is described in this entry. How the authors handled the data: Researchers report that nucleated cell counts were estimated from reference gene primer amplification. Sequencing used immunoSEQ multiplex PCR; TCRdb keeps in-frame clones, though not all of them. V and J calls plus clone size are reproduced from that table; the DNA served to infer D and trimming. Found here are 200,000 to 250,000 clones, 75% to 90% of them singletons; the top ten hold 2.7%. The data stem from a study of blood T cell repertoires in COVID-19. V shed 5 bases, J shed 7 bases, and the junction held 8 bases outside the gene matches. The CDR3 consists of 15 residues. The germline V gene has CDR1 MNHEY and CDR2 SMNVEV (reference sequence).

Material for sequencing was peripheral blood. This sequence originates from a man aged 30 to 45 with COVID-19, enrolled during active disease. This chain uses TRBV27 with TRBJ1-6, with 7 bases fitting TRBD1. This CDR3 is CASSGDSRGNSPLHF. CDR3 coding DNA: TGTGCCAGCAGTGGGGACAGCCGAGGGAATTCACCCCTCCACTTT.